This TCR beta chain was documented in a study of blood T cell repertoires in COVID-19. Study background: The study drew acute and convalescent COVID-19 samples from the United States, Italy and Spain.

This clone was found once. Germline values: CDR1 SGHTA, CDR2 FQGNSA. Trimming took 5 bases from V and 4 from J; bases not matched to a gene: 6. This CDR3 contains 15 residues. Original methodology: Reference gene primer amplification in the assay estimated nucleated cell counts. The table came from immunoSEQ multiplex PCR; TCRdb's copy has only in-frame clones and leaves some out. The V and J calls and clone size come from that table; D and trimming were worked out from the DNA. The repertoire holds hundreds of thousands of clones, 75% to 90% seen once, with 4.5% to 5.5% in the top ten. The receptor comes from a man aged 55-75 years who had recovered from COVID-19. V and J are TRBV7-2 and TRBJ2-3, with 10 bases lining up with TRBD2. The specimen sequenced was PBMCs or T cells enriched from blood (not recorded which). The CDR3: CASSRGLAGADTQYF. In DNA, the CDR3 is TGTGCCAGCAGCCGGGGGCTAGCGGGAGCAGATACGCAGTATTTT.